This T cell receptor beta chain came from a study of cytomegalovirus exposure and HLA in healthy donors. Study conclusions and caveats: The availability of immune exposure information extended only to CMV serostatus.

CDR1 and CDR2 (germline): SGHRS, YFSETQ. The V segment lost 6 bases and the J segment 2 bases; nucleotides outside the gene matches: 5. This CDR3 has 14 amino acids. Of note for this clone: Its cognate antigen is unknown.

The PCR was carried out with 60 Vbeta primers and 13 Jbeta primers. The table came from immunoSEQ multiplex PCR; TCRdb's copy has only in-frame clones and leaves some out. The sample has about 170,000 clones; 75% to 90% are singletons. The sequencing input was PBMCs. The chain uses TRBV5-1 and TRBJ2-1, with TRBD2 identical over 7 bases. The clonotype originates from a boy younger than 10 in good health and CMV-seronegative. CDR3 nucleotides: TGCGCCAGCACCGGGGGGACTACCTACAATGAGCAGTTCTTC. Residues: CASTGGTTYNEQFF.